What follows is one TCR beta chain and its context. Its antigen is undetermined. Sequenced by immunoSEQ multiplex PCR; TCRdb stores in-frame clones only, minus some. The sample contains some 200,000 clones, roughly 91% of which appear only once. Second-dose recipients at about 4 or about 12 weeks were treated as one pooled group. Germline CDR1 and CDR2: LGHDT and YNNKEL (reference sequence). The CDR3 spans 14 residues. Trimming stripped 5 bases from V and 0 bases from J, with 8 bases between. These data are taken from a study of T cell responses to AZD1222 COVID-19 vaccine. Study-wide results and limits: Across the whole spike, CD4 TCRs peaked at regions 160-218 and 743-854.

Sequences were derived from peripheral blood, sampled 28 days after the second AZD1222 dose. The chain couples TRBV3-1 (or the pseudogene TRBV3-2) to TRBJ1-3; D unclear. The receptor comes from an adult who received the AZD1222 COVID-19 vaccine. The DNA for the CDR3 is TGTGCCAGCAGCAGAAGCAACTCTGGAAACACCATATATTTT. It translates to CASSRSNSGNTIYF.